There are a few counts of the clone carrying this T cell receptor beta chain. Germline assignment: CDR1 MDHEN and CDR2 SYDVKM. Trimming shortened V by 4 bases and J by 4 bases, and 17 bases separated the two germline ends. This CDR3 contains 15 residues. These data belong to a study of regulatory T cells in long-lasting Graves disease. iRepertoire HTBI primers and Arm-PCR of CDR3 regions built TCR beta libraries. TCRdb reanalysed the multiplex PCR reads using MiXCR and keeps one entry per CDR3 protein. Of roughly 440,000 distinct CDR3 sequences listed, about a sixth are singletons. The sample's time point: newly diagnosed GD, antithyroid drugs for less than 3 months. The TCR library was made from RNA that had been extracted from PBMCs in TRIzol. Graves' disease diagnosis followed American Thyroid Association guidelines. The data were also submitted as part of a second study, on T cells in Graves' hyperthyroidism and ophthalmopathy. That work adds: Hyperthyroidism had been newly diagnosed in patients aged 18 to 65, and its duration was under 2 months.

The sample here was peripheral blood mononuclear cells (PBMCs), taken at new diagnosis, from a patient treated with antithyroid drugs. This TCR was recovered from a woman younger than 35 with Graves disease. J is TRBJ2-7 and V is TRBV28; tentatively, D is TRBD2 (6 bases). CDR3 sequence reads: CASSSIAAMGYEQYF. The CDR3 DNA sequence: TGTGCCAGCAGTTCGATAGCGGCAATGGGATACGAGCAGTACTTC.